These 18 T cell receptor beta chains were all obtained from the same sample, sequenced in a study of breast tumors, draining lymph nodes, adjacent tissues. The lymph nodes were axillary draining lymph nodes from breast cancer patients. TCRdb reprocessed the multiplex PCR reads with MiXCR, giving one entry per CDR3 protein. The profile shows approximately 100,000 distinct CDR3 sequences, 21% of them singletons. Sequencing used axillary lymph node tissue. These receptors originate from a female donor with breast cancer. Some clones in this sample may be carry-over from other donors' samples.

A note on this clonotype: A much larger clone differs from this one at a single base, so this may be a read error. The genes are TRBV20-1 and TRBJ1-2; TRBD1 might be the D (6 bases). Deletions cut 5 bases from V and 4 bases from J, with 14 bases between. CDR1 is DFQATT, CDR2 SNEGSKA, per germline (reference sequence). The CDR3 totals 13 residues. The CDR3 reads CSAPAGALYGYTF. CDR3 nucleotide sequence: TGCAGTGCTCCCGCAGGGGCACTCTATGGCTACACCTTC.

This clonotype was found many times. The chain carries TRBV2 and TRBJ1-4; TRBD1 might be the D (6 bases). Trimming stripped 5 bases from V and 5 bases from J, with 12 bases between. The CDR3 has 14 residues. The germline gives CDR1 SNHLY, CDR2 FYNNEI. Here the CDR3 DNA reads TGTGCCAGCAGTTGGGACACGACGAATGAAAAACTGTTTTTT. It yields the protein CASSWDTTNEKLFF. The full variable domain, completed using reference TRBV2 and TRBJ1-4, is EPEVTQTPSHQVTQMGQEVILRCVPISNHLYFYWYRQILGQKVEFLVSFYNNEISEKSEIFDDQFSVERPDGSNFTLKIRSTKLEDSAMYFCASSWDTTNEKLFFGSGTQLSVL.

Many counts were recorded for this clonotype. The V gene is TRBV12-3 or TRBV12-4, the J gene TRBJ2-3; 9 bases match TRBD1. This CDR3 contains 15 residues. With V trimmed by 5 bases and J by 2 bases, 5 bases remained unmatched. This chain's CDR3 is CASSTGTGITDTQYF. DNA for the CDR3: TGTGCCAGCAGTACCGGGACAGGGATCACAGATACGCAGTATTTT.

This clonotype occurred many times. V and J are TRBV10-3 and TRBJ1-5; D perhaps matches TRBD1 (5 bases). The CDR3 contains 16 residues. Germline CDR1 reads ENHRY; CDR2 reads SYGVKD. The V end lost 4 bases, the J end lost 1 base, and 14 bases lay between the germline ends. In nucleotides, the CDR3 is TGTGCCATCAGTGCGGGACCAGCGGTAAGCAATCAGCCCCAGCATTTT. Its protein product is CAISAGPAVSNQPQHF.

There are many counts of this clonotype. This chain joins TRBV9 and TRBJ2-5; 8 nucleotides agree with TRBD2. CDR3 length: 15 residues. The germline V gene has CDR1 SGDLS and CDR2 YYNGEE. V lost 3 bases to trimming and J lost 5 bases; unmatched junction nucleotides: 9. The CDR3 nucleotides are TGTGCCAGCAGCGATCATCGGGGGGGCCCGGAGACCCAGTACTTC. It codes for CASSDHRGGPETQYF. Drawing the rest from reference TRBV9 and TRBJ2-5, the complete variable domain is DSGVTQTPKHLITATGQRVTLRCSPRSGDLSVYWYQQSLDQGLQFLIQYYNGEERAKGNILERFSAQQFPDLHSELNLSSLELGDSALYFCASSDHRGGPETQYFGPGTRLLVL.

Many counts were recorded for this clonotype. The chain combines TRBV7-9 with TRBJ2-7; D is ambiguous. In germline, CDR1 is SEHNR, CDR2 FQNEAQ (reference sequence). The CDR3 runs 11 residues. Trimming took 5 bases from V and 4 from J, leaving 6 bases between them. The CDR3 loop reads CASSQEYEQYF. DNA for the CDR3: TGTGCCAGCAGCCAGGAGTACGAGCAGTACTTC.

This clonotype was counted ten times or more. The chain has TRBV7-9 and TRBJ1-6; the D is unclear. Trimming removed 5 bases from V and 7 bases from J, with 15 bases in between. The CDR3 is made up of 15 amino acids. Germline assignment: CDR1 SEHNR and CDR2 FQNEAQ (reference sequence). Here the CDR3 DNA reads TGTGCCAGCAGCGGAGAGGGCAGGAAAAATTCACCCCTCCACTTT. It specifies CASSGEGRKNSPLHF.

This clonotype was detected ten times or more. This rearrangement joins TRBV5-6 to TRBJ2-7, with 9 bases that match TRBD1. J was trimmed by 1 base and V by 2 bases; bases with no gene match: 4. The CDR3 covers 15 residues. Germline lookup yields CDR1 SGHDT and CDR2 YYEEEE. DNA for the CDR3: TGTGCCAGCAGCTTCAGGACAGGGGTGTCCTACGAGCAGTACTTC. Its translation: CASSFRTGVSYEQYF.

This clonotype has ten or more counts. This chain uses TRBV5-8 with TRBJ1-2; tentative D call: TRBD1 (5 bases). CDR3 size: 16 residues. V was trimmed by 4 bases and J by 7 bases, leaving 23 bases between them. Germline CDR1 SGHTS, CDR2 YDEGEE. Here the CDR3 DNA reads TGTGCCAGCAGCATGCCGGGACGAGGGGACGGGGGTGGCTACACCTTC. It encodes CASSMPGRGDGGGYTF. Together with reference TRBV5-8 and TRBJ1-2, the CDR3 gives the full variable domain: EAGVTQSPTHLIKTRGQQATLRCSPISGHTSVYWYQQALGLGLQFLLWYDEGEERNRGNFPPRFSGRQFPNYSSELNVNALELEDSALYLCASSMPGRGDGGGYTFGSGTRLTVV.

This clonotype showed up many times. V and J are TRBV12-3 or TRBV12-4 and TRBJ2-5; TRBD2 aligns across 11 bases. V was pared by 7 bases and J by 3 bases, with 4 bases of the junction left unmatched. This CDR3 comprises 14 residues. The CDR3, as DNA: TGTGCCAGCACCTATAGCGGGGGGGAAGAGACCCAGTACTTC. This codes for CASTYSGGEETQYF.

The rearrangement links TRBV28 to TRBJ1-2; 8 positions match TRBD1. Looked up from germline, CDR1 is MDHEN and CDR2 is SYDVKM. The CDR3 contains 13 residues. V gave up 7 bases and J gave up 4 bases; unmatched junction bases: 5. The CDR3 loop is CASINRGAYGYTF. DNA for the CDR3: TGTGCCAGCATCAACAGGGGGGCCTATGGCTACACCTTC.

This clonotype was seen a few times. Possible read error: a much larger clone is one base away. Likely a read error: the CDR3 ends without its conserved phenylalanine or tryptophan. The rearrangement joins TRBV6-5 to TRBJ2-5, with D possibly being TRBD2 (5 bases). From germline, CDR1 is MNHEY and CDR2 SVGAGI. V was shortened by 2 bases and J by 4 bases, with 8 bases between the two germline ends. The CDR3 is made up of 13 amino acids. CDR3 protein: CASSYNEGETQYS. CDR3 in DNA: TGTGCCAGCAGTTACAACGAGGGAGAGACCCAGTACTCC.

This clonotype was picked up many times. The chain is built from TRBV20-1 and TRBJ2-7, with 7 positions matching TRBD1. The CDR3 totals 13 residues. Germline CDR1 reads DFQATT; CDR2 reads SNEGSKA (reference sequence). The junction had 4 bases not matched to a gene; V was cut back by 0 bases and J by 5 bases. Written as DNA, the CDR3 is TGCAGTGCTAGAGACCGGACAGGCAACGAGCAGTACTTC. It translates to CSARDRTGNEQYF.

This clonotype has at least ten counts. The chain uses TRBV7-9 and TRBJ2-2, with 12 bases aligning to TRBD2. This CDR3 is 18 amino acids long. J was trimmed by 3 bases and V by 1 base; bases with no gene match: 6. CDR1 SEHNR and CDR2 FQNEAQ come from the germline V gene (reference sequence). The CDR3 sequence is CASSLGLTSGSHTGELFF. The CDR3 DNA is TGTGCCAGCAGCTTAGGTCTGACTAGCGGGAGCCACACCGGGGAGCTGTTTTTT.

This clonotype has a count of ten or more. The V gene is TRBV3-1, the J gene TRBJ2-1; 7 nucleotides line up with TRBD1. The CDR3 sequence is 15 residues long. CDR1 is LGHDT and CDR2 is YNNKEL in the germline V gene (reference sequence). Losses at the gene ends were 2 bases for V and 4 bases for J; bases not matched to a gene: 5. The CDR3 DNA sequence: TGTGCCAGCAGCCAATGGGACAGTAGATACAATGAGCAGTTCTTC. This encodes CASSQWDSRYNEQFF.

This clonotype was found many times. This chain's CDR3 is CASSGLWIPDTQYF. The CDR3 nucleotides read TGTGCCAGCAGTGGTCTCTGGATCCCAGATACGCAGTATTTT. The chain has TRBV2 and TRBJ2-3; no clear D. This CDR3 has 14 amino acids. Germline V gives CDR1 SNHLY, CDR2 FYNNEI. Trimming took off 4 bases at V and 4 bases at J, with 12 bases between the two ends.

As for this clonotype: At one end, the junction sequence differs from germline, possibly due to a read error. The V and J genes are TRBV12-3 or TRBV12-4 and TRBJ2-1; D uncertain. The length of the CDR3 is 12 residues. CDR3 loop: CASSLEENEQLF. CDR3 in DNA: TGTGCTAGCAGTTTAGAGGAAAATGAGCAGCTCTTC.

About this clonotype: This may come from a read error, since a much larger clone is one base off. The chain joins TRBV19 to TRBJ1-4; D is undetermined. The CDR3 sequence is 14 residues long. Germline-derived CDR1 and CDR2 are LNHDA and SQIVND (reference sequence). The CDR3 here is CASSELATNEKPFF. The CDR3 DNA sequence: TGTGCCAGTAGTGAGCTTGCAACTAATGAAAAACCGTTTTTT.